A selection of T cell receptor beta chains follows, all from one sample in a study of cytomegalovirus exposure and HLA in healthy donors. Assay used: immunoSEQ multiplex PCR; TCRdb lists only in-frame clones, some missing. The sample consists of 150,000 to 200,000 clones, 75% to 90% of them appearing once. The sample taken for sequencing was PBMCs. These receptors all come from a human donor in good health. The CDR3 runs from the conserved cysteine through the conserved F or W. D genes are given only for firm matches. The size of a clone is reported for some rows only, either as once, few or many, or as a class for expanded clones.

-	TRBJ2-7	-	TRBV7-9	TGTGCCAGCAGCCCTACTCGCGAGCAGTACTTC	CASSPTREQYF
once	TRBJ2-3	TRBD2	TRBV7-2	TGTGCCAGCAGCTTAGCGGCGGGGGGGATTGTAGATACGCAGTATTTT	CASSLAAGGIVDTQYF
-	TRBJ2-3	TRBD2	TRBV29-1	TGCAGCGTTGAATTGGCTAGCGGGGGGAATAGAGATACGCAGTATTTT	CSVELASGGNRDTQYF
-	TRBJ2-7	TRBD2	TRBV6-5	TGTGCCAGCATTTCTAGCGGGGGTTCCTACGAGCAGTACTTC	CASISSGGSYEQYF
-	TRBJ2-7	TRBD1	TRBV4-1	TGCGCCAGCAGCCAAGATGGAGACAGGGTGATCGAGCAGTACTTC	CASSQDGDRVIEQYF
-	TRBJ2-5	TRBD2	TRBV28	TGTGCCAGCTGCCCTCTAGCGGGGGGGCGGGAGACCCAGTACTTC	CASCPLAGGRETQYF
-	TRBJ1-1	-	TRBV7-2	TGTGCCAGCAGCCGGCGAGGCACTGAAGCTTTCTTT	CASSRRGTEAFF
-	TRBJ2-3	-	TRBV4-3	TGCGCCAGCAGCCAAGATCTTGTAGCCGCCCGGGGCACAGATACGCAGTATTTT	CASSQDLVAARGTDTQYF
-	TRBJ2-7	-	TRBV28	TGTGCCAGCAGTTTCCTTAGCTCCTACGAGCAGTACTTC	CASSFLSSYEQYF
few	TRBJ1-5	-	TRBV5-8	TGTGCCAGCAGCTTGCCGGGGTGGAATCAGCCCCAGCATTTT	CASSLPGWNQPQHF
-	TRBJ1-4	TRBD1	TRBV11-2	TGTGCCAGCAGCCCCAGTCCCCGACAGGGAAGTGAAAAACTGTTTTTT	CASSPSPRQGSEKLFF
once	TRBJ2-1	TRBD2	TRBV7-3	TGTGCCAGCAGTGGTGGGGGTAGCGGGGAGAGTGAGCAGTTCTTC	CASSGGGSGESEQFF
-	TRBJ1-6	-	TRBV15	TGTGCCACCAGCAGAGATCTGGCGGATAATTCACCCCTCCACTTT	CATSRDLADNSPLHF
-	TRBJ2-7	TRBD2	TRBV9	TGTGCCAGCAGCGTAGAGGCGGGGGGGCCCTACGAGCAGTACTTC	CASSVEAGGPYEQYF
-	TRBJ2-7	-	TRBV9	TGTGCCAGCAACGTGGCTCTCCAGGTGAGCTACGAGCAGTACTTC	CASNVALQVSYEQYF
-	TRBJ2-7	-	TRBV11-3	TGTGCCAGCAGCTTCCGGGACTCCACGCGATACGAGCAGTACTTC	CASSFRDSTRYEQYF
once	TRBJ2-1	-	TRBV4-3	TGCGCCAGCAGCCAATCGGGACTTTTCATCGTTTGTGAGCAGTTCTTC	CASSQSGLFIVCEQFF
-	TRBJ2-3	-	TRBV7-2	TGTGCCAGCAGCTCCCAGGTAACCAGCACAGATACGCAGTATTTT	CASSSQVTSTDTQYF
-	TRBJ1-2	TRBD1	TRBV4-3	TGCGCCAGCAGCCAAGTGGTGGCAGGGGGCGCCGGTAACTATGGCTACACCTTC	CASSQVVAGGAGNYGYTF
-	TRBJ2-1	TRBD1	TRBV7-3	TGTGCCAGCAGCTTAATACAGGGGGCAAGGGGTGAGCAGTTCTTC	CASSLIQGARGEQFF
-	TRBJ2-4	-	TRBV7-2	TGTGCCAGCAGCCCAGGAGCTAGTCTTGGCGGGAACATTCAGTACTTC	CASSPGASLGGNIQYF
-	TRBJ2-3	-	TRBV15	TGTGCCACCAGCAGAGAGCTACAGTACACAGATACGCAGTATTTT	CATSRELQYTDTQYF
-	TRBJ2-7	-	TRBV27	TGTGCCGGTGGGACACCCTACGAGCAGTACTTC	CAGGTPYEQYF
-	TRBJ2-1	-	TRBV6-6	TGTGCCAGCAAAGGGGGAGGGGAAAAGGAAAGGGAGCAGTTCTTC	CASKGGGEKEREQFF
-	TRBJ2-5	TRBD2	TRBV4-2	TGTGCCAGCAGCCAGGGGATCCCGGGACTAGCGGGGGGCCGACAAGAGACCCAGTACTTC	CASSQGIPGLAGGRQETQYF
-	TRBJ1-5	TRBD1	TRBV4-1	TGCGCCAGCAGCCTTCGACCGAGCCCGGGACAGGTTAATCAGCCCCAGCATTTT	CASSLRPSPGQVNQPQHF
-	TRBJ2-5	-	TRBV15	TGTGCCACCAGCAGACGTGAACTAGAGACCCAGTACTTC	CATSRRELETQYF
once	TRBJ2-5	-	TRBV5-1	TGCGCCAGCAGCTCAGGGTGGCGGGAGACCCAGTACTTC	CASSSGWRETQYF
-	TRBJ2-7	-	TRBV5-1	TGCGCCAGCAGCTTGGGACAGTACCCCTACGAGCAGTACTTC	CASSLGQYPYEQYF
-	TRBJ2-7	TRBD1	TRBV6-5	TGTGCCAGCAGCTTTACAGGGGGTAGTCAGAGCGAGCAGTACTTC	CASSFTGGSQSEQYF
-	TRBJ2-3	-	TRBV6-5	TGTGCCAGCAGTTTCGCGGGGAGCACAGATACGCAGTATTTT	CASSFAGSTDTQYF
-	TRBJ2-7	TRBD1	TRBV6-5	TGTGCCAGCAGTTCACGGGGACAGGGGTCAGGCGAGCAGTACTTC	CASSSRGQGSGEQYF
-	TRBJ1-4	-	TRBV5-8	TGTGCCAGCAGCTTTTGGGAGGGGGTACAAAAACTGTTTTTT	CASSFWEGVQKLFF
once	TRBJ1-1	-	TRBV5-6	TGTGCCAGCAGTCACGGACAGAGGAACACTGAAGCTTTCTTT	CASSHGQRNTEAFF
-	TRBJ2-1	TRBD1	TRBV15	TGTACCACAGGACAGGACTTCTACAATGAGCAGTTCTTC	CTTGQDFYNEQFF
-	TRBJ1-2	TRBD1	TRBV2	TGTGCCAGCAGCGTCTCGGGACAGGGATACTATGGCTACACCTTC	CASSVSGQGYYGYTF
few	TRBJ1-2	TRBD1	TRBV9	TGTGCCAGCAGCATACAGGACAGGGGGCTAGGCGGGGGCTACACCTTC	CASSIQDRGLGGGYTF
-	TRBJ2-7	-	TRBV7-9	TGTGCCAGCAGCTTAGCGCCGTCTCCGGGCTCCTACGAGCAGTACTTC	CASSLAPSPGSYEQYF